This T cell receptor beta chain was recovered during a study of graft-versus-host responses after intestinal transplantation. This clone was seen just once. Antigen unknown. General study findings and limits: The presence of high graft-versus-host to host-versus-graft clonal ratios in allografts characterized patients with graft-donor T cell macrochimerism. Marrow from the recipient contained GvH clones, some of which had appeared first in ileum or blood.

Produced via immunoSEQ multiplex PCR; TCRdb's table is partial and in-frame only. The table lists 90,000 to 150,000 clones, around 95% of them singletons. Trimming left V 1 base short and J 0 bases short, with 15 bases between. Germline V lookup: CDR1 LNHDA, CDR2 SQIVND (reference sequence). This CDR3 region has 17 residues. The chain has TRBV19 and TRBJ1-1; TRBD1 might be the D (5 bases). Sequencing was performed on unstimulated CD8+ T cells sorted from spleen or lymph node cells, taken before intestinal transplant. The TCR was taken from a human donor who received an intestinal transplant. The CDR3 region has the DNA TGTGCCAGTAGTATAGTCGGGACGGCTCCAATGAACACTGAAGCTTTCTTT. This sequence encodes CASSIVGTAPMNTEAFF.